This TCR beta chain came from a study of control samples from healthy donors and cancer patients. Remarks on this clone: Distinct nucleotide sequences in the sample also encode this CDR3.

The repertoire was sequenced with immunoSEQ multiplex PCR; TCRdb's copy has only in-frame clones and lacks some. The sample carries 250,000 to 300,000 clones, roughly 87% recorded once. This receptor was obtained from an older woman with lung cancer. Material: PBMCs.

CDR3 in amino acids: CASSYRGYGYTF. The CDR3 region has the DNA TGTGCCAGCAGTTACAGGGGCTATGGCTACACCTTC. J is TRBJ1-2 and V is TRBV6-5; tentative D call: TRBD1 (5 bases). The CDR3 contains 12 residues. CDR1 and CDR2 (germline): MNHEY, SVGAGI. Trimming took off 2 bases at V and 4 bases at J, with 5 bases between the two ends.